Here is one T cell receptor beta chain with its context. This record comes from a study of sequential checkpoint blockade in melanoma. Treatment meaning: randomized to nivolumab then ipilimumab (arm A) or the reverse (arm B). None of the patients previously received DNA-damaging chemotherapy. Live CD3+CD8+ CD19− CD56− cells were sorted from PBMCs. The method was immunoSEQ multiplex PCR; TCRdb's version includes in-frame clones alone and lacks a portion of them. The data contain around 26,000 clones, roughly four fifths of them seen just once; the ten biggest clones take up roughly a fifth. This CDR3 is built from 13 residues. Germline V gene sequence: CDR1 SGHKS, CDR2 YYEKEE (reference sequence). V lost 0 bases, J lost 8 bases, and 6 bases lay in between.

The chain has TRBV5-5 and TRBJ1-6; no definite D call. This clonotype was obtained from a human donor with melanoma. The source material was CD8+ T cells sorted from blood (inferred from file names), sampled from a patient given nivolumab and ipilimumab in sequence. Written as DNA, the CDR3 is TGTGCCAGCAGCTTGGCCCAATATTCACCCCTCCACTTT. Translation gives CASSLAQYSPLHF.